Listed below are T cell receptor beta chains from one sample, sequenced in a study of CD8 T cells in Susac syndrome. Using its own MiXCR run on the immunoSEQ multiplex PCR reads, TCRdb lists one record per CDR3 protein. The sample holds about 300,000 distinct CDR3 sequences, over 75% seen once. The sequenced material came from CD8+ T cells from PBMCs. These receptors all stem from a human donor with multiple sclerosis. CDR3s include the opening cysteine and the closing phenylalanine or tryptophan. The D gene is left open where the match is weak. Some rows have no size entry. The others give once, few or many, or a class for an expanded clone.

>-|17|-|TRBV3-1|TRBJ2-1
CASSQEPRTINYNEQFF
TGTGCCAGCAGCCAAGAGCCCCGGACTATCAACTACAATGAGCAGTTCTTC
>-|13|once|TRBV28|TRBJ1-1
CASTLGQGSEAFF
TGTGCCAGCACCCTGGGCCAGGGATCCGAAGCTTTCTTT
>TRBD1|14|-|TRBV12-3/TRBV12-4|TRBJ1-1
CASRVGQGNTEAFF
TGTGCCAGCAGGGTGGGACAGGGGAACACTGAAGCTTTCTTT
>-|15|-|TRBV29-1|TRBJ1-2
CSVEQVERTVDGYTF
TGCAGCGTTGAACAGGTTGAACGGACAGTAGATGGCTACACCTTC
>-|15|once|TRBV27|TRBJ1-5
CASSLGSHSNQPQHF
TGTGCCAGCAGTTTGGGCAGCCATAGCAATCAGCCCCAGCATTTT
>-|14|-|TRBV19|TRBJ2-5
CASSSGLYQETQYF
TGTGCCAGTAGCTCCGGACTATACCAAGAGACCCAGTACTTC
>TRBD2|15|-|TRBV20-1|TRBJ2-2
CSAKSGTSDTGELFF
TGCAGTGCTAAGTCCGGGACTAGCGACACCGGGGAGCTGTTTTTT
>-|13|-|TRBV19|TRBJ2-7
CASSKGLIYEQYF
TGTGCCAGTAGCAAAGGCCTAATCTACGAGCAGTACTTC
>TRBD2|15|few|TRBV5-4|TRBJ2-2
CASSPDWGGTGELFF
TGTGCCAGCAGCCCTGACTGGGGGGGTACCGGGGAGCTGTTTTTT
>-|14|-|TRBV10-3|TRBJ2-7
CAISAEEGGYEQYF
TGTGCCATCAGTGCAGAGGAGGGGGGTTACGAGCAGTACTTC
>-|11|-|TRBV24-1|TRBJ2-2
CATEGTGELFF
TGTGCCACAGAAGGGACCGGGGAGCTGTTTTTT
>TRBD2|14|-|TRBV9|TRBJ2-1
CASSYKPGGNEQFF
TGTGCCAGCAGTTATAAACCGGGGGGAAATGAGCAGTTCTTC
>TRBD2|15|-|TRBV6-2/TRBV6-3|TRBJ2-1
CASRPLAGGFNEQFF
TGTGCCAGCAGGCCCCTAGCGGGGGGCTTCAATGAGCAGTTCTTC
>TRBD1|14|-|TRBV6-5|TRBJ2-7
CASSYQGQGYEQYF
TGTGCCAGCAGTTACCAGGGACAGGGCTACGAGCAGTACTTC
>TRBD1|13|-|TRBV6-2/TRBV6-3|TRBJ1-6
CASSPTGGPPLHF
TGTGCCAGCAGTCCAACAGGGGGACCACCCCTCCACTTT
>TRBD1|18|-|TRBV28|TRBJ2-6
CASSPGGTGLSGANVLTF
TGTGCCAGCAGCCCTGGGGGGACAGGTCTCTCTGGGGCCAACGTCCTGACTTTC
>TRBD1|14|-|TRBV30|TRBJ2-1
CAWSGGTGYNEQFF
TGTGCCTGGAGTGGCGGGACAGGATACAATGAGCAGTTCTTC
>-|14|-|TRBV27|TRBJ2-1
CASSLEQNYNEQFF
TGTGCCAGCAGTTTAGAACAGAATTACAATGAGCAGTTCTTC
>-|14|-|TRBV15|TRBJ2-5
CATSRVSGEETQYF
TGTGCCACCAGCAGAGTTTCCGGGGAAGAGACCCAGTACTTC
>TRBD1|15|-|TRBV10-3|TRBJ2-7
CAIRTTGTGGYEQYF
TGTGCCATCAGGACGACCGGGACAGGGGGCTACGAGCAGTACTTC
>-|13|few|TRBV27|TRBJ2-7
CASSSGLTYEQYF
TGTGCCAGCAGTTCCGGTCTCACTTACGAGCAGTACTTC
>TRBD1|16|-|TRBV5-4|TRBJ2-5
CASSLGGTGTQETQYF
TGTGCCAGCAGCTTGGGAGGGACAGGGACTCAAGAGACCCAGTACTTC
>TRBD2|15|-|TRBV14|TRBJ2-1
CASSPRVAGDNEQFF
TGTGCCAGCAGCCCCCGAGTAGCGGGAGACAATGAGCAGTTCTTC
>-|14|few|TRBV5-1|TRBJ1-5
CASSLAGLDQPQHF
TGCGCCAGCAGCTTGGCGGGCCTCGATCAGCCCCAGCATTTT
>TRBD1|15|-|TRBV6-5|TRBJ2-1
CASSYSGTGLNEQFF
TGTGCCAGCAGTTACTCAGGGACAGGTTTGAATGAGCAGTTCTTC
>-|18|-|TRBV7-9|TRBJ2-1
CASSLVLESGAPYNEQFF
TGTGCCAGCAGCTTGGTCCTGGAGTCCGGAGCTCCCTACAATGAGCAGTTCTTC
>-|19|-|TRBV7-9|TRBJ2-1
CASSSQGHFPNSSYNEQFF
TGTGCCAGCAGCTCTCAAGGACACTTTCCCAATAGCTCCTACAATGAGCAGTTCTTC
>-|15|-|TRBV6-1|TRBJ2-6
CGTGTDHSGANVLTF
TGTGGGACCGGGACGGATCACTCTGGGGCCAACGTCCTGACTTTC
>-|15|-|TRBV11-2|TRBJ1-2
CASSLGAAGNYGYTF
TGTGCCAGCAGCCTTGGCGCGGCTGGTAACTATGGCTACACCTTC
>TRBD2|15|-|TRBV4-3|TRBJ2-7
CASSQDWAGAYEQYF
TGCGCCAGCAGCCAAGATTGGGCGGGGGCCTACGAGCAGTACTTC
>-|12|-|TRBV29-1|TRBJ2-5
CSVPDPQETQYF
TGCAGCGTCCCGGACCCCCAAGAGACCCAGTACTTC
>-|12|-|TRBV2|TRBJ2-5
CASSGEEETQYF
TGTGCCAGCAGTGGGGAGGAGGAGACCCAGTACTTC
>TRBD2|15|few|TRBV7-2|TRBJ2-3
CASSLTRLAADTQYF
TGTGCCAGCAGCTTAACGAGACTAGCAGCAGATACGCAGTATTTT
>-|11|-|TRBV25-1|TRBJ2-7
CASRVPYEQYF
TGTGCCAGCAGGGTGCCCTACGAGCAGTACTTC
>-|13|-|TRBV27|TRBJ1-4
CASRGTLDEKLFF
TGTGCCAGCAGAGGGACATTGGATGAAAAACTGTTTTTT
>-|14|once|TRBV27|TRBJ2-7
CASSRGPSPYEQYF
TGTGCCAGCAGCCGGGGCCCTTCTCCCTACGAGCAGTACTTC
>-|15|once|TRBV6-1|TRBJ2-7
CASSEDPGRAYEQYF
TGTGCCAGCAGTGAAGATCCCGGCAGAGCCTACGAGCAGTACTTC
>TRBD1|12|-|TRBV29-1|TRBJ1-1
CSVVTGHTEAFF
TGCAGCGTTGTGACAGGGCACACTGAAGCTTTCTTT
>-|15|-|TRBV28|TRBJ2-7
CASSPKTRDRNEQYF
TGTGCCAGCAGCCCGAAAACTAGAGACCGAAACGAGCAGTACTTC
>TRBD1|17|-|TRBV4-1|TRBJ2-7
CASSQVHTGTEDYEQYF
TGCGCCAGCAGCCAAGTCCATACCGGGACAGAGGACTACGAGCAGTACTTC
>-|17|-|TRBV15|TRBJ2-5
CATSRGGDRAYQETQYF
TGTGCCACCAGCAGAGGGGGGGACCGTGCGTACCAAGAGACCCAGTACTTC
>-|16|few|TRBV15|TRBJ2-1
CATSRDRGLAGNEQFF
TGTGCCACCAGCAGAGATCGGGGTCTAGCAGGCAATGAGCAGTTCTTC